This T cell receptor (beta chain) is from a study of T cells in Graves' hyperthyroidism and ophthalmopathy. Regarding the study as a whole: Also found in blood were most expanded thyroid clonotypes above 0.001.

Regions amplified from RNA transcripts were the TCR beta CDR3 regions. HTBI primers drove first-round RT-PCR of the TCR CDR3. TCRdb used MiXCR to reprocess the multiplex PCR reads, holding one entry per CDR3 protein. The sample yields around 500,000 distinct CDR3 sequences, around 15% seen once. Points on this clonotype: What it binds is unknown.

Specimen: blood. The receptor's source is a young woman with Graves' hyperthyroidism.

CDR3 DNA: TGTGCCTGGTCCGGGACTAGCTACGAGCAGTACTTC. Translated: CAWSGTSYEQYF. The V call is TRBV30, the J call TRBJ2-7, with 8 bases that match TRBD2. Germline CDR1 is GTSNPN and CDR2 is SVGIG (reference sequence). The CDR3 covers 12 residues. The J segment lost 3 bases and the V segment lost 5 bases, leaving 3 bases of the junction unmatched.